This T cell receptor (beta chain) emerged from a study of cytomegalovirus exposure and HLA in healthy donors. Study summary: Findings of an earlier analysis included about 100 million unique TCR beta sequences from 200 million or so T cells.

PCR amplification relied on 60 Vbeta primers (plus 13 Jbeta primers). Clones were sequenced by immunoSEQ multiplex PCR, and TCRdb holds only the in-frame ones, with some missing. The specimen's table records 150,000 to 200,000 clones. Germline CDR1 SGHRS, CDR2 YFSETQ. This CDR3 is 12 amino acids long. V shed 2 bases, J shed 8 bases, and the junction held 3 bases outside the gene matches. The chain employs TRBV5-1 and TRBJ1-1, with 7 bases lining up with TRBD1. The source of this sequence is a woman aged 55-69 years in good health and CMV-seronegative. The source material was PBMCs. The CDR3 region has the DNA TGCGCCAGCAGCTTCCGGGACAGAGAAGCTTTCTTT. This codes for CASSFRDREAFF.